This T cell receptor (beta chain) was sequenced during a study of T cell responses to AZD1222 COVID-19 vaccine. Study-wide findings and caveats: Repertoires were sampled only after the peak T cell response.

This clone was seen more than once but under ten times. Its antigen is currently unknown. Libraries were prepared by immunoSEQ multiplex PCR; TCRdb keeps only in-frame clonotypes and omits some of them. The sample consists of some 150,000 clones, 85% to 95% of them appearing once. Trimming took 5 bases from V and 3 from J, leaving 11 bases between them. Germline V gene sequence: CDR1 SQVTM, CDR2 ANQGSEA. The CDR3 loop spans 13 amino acids. The J gene is TRBJ1-5, the V gene TRBV29-1, with a possible D match to TRBD1 (6 bases). This specimen was peripheral blood, taken on day 0 of AZD1222 vaccination. The clonotype comes from an adult in good health. CDR3 coding DNA: TGCAGCGTTTTAGGACAGCCCAATCAGCCCCAGCATTTT. Amino acids: CSVLGQPNQPQHF.